This is a list of T cell receptor beta chains from one sample in a study of blood T cell repertoires in COVID-19. Generated by immunoSEQ multiplex PCR, the TCRdb table keeps only in-frame clones and is missing some. The profile shows some 390,000 clones, around 84% of them singletons. Specimen: peripheral blood. The receptor set was obtained from a human donor in a cohort sampled during active COVID-19. The CDR3 runs from the conserved cysteine through the conserved F or W. Fields, in order: D gene, V gene, J gene, clone size, CDR3 protein, CDR3 DNA. A D gene is named only where the DNA matches it firmly. Only some rows state a clone size, as once, few, many or a class for expanded clones.

d_call: NA; v_call: TRBV28; j_call: TRBJ1-2; clone_size: NA; cdr3_aa: CASSAAGFRNYGYTF; cdr3_nt: TGTGCCAGCAGTGCCGCAGGGTTTCGAAACTATGGCTACACCTTC
d_call: NA; v_call: TRBV2; j_call: TRBJ1-6; clone_size: NA; cdr3_aa: CASSLQGGGSPLHF; cdr3_nt: TGTGCCAGCAGCCTACAAGGGGGGGGTTCACCCCTCCACTTT
d_call: TRBD1; v_call: TRBV10-3; j_call: TRBJ1-5; clone_size: NA; cdr3_aa: CAISERQGVSNQPQHF; cdr3_nt: TGTGCCATCAGTGAGAGGCAGGGGGTTAGCAATCAGCCCCAGCATTTT
d_call: NA; v_call: TRBV2; j_call: TRBJ1-2; clone_size: NA; cdr3_aa: CASNEDRYGYTF; cdr3_nt: TGTGCCAGCAATGAGGACAGATATGGCTACACCTTC
d_call: TRBD1; v_call: TRBV7-9; j_call: TRBJ2-7; clone_size: few; cdr3_aa: CASRFTGGGGHQYF; cdr3_nt: TGTGCCAGCAGGTTCACAGGGGGCGGTGGACATCAGTACTTC
d_call: TRBD1; v_call: TRBV5-4; j_call: TRBJ2-1; clone_size: NA; cdr3_aa: CASSVDRAHEQFF; cdr3_nt: TGTGCCAGCAGCGTGGACAGGGCACATGAGCAGTTCTTC
d_call: TRBD1; v_call: TRBV19; j_call: TRBJ2-6; clone_size: NA; cdr3_aa: CASSPGTGRTGANVLTF; cdr3_nt: TGTGCCAGTAGTCCCGGGACAGGGAGGACCGGGGCCAACGTCCTGACTTTC
d_call: NA; v_call: TRBV18; j_call: TRBJ1-1; clone_size: few; cdr3_aa: CASSPGAGPNTEAFF; cdr3_nt: TGTGCCAGCTCACCGGGCGCAGGGCCGAACACTGAAGCTTTCTTT
d_call: TRBD2; v_call: TRBV4-1; j_call: TRBJ2-2; clone_size: NA; cdr3_aa: CASSQSGGGGGELFF; cdr3_nt: TGCGCCAGCAGCCAAAGCGGGGGAGGTGGTGGGGAGCTGTTTTTT
d_call: NA; v_call: TRBV20-1; j_call: TRBJ2-2; clone_size: NA; cdr3_aa: CSARATGELFF; cdr3_nt: TGCAGTGCTAGGGCTACCGGGGAGCTGTTTTTT
d_call: NA; v_call: TRBV25-1; j_call: TRBJ2-7; clone_size: once; cdr3_aa: CASSEYPGYEQYF; cdr3_nt: TGTGCCAGCAGTGAATACCCAGGGTACGAGCAGTACTTC
d_call: NA; v_call: TRBV3-1/TRBV3-2; j_call: TRBJ1-4; clone_size: NA; cdr3_aa: CASSRGGDAPNEKLFF; cdr3_nt: TGTGCCAGCAGTCGTGGCGGGGACGCCCCGAATGAAAAACTGTTTTTT
d_call: TRBD1; v_call: TRBV2; j_call: TRBJ2-1; clone_size: once; cdr3_aa: CASSLYRGEQFF; cdr3_nt: TGTGCCAGCAGTCTCTACAGGGGTGAGCAGTTCTTC
d_call: NA; v_call: TRBV6-2/TRBV6-3; j_call: TRBJ1-2; clone_size: few; cdr3_aa: CASSYSTYRALSYGYTF; cdr3_nt: TGTGCCAGCAGTTACTCTACATACAGGGCCCTGAGCTATGGCTACACCTTC
d_call: NA; v_call: TRBV11-3; j_call: TRBJ2-7; clone_size: NA; cdr3_aa: CASSTAGSYEQYF; cdr3_nt: TGTGCCAGCAGTACCGCGGGGTCCTACGAGCAGTACTTC
d_call: TRBD1; v_call: TRBV9; j_call: TRBJ2-6; clone_size: once; cdr3_aa: CASSPRGQGDYLVPGANVLTF; cdr3_nt: TGTGCCAGCAGCCCGAGGGGACAGGGGGATTACCTCGTCCCTGGGGCCAACGTCCTGACTTTC
d_call: NA; v_call: TRBV7-6; j_call: TRBJ2-5; clone_size: NA; cdr3_aa: CASSRSPSGGQETQYF; cdr3_nt: TGTGCCAGCAGCAGAAGCCCCTCCGGCGGCCAAGAGACCCAGTACTTC
d_call: TRBD1; v_call: TRBV7-9; j_call: TRBJ1-5; clone_size: few; cdr3_aa: CASSREGQGHQPQHF; cdr3_nt: TGTGCCAGCAGCCGAGAGGGACAGGGGCATCAGCCCCAGCATTTT
d_call: TRBD2; v_call: TRBV7-9; j_call: TRBJ2-7; clone_size: NA; cdr3_aa: CASSGSGTSGGYSYEQYF; cdr3_nt: TGTGCCAGCAGCGGATCCGGGACTAGCGGGGGGTACTCCTACGAGCAGTACTTC
d_call: NA; v_call: TRBV5-1; j_call: TRBJ2-2; clone_size: NA; cdr3_aa: CASSQIQNRAGELFF; cdr3_nt: TGCGCCAGCAGCCAGATCCAAAATCGGGCCGGGGAGCTGTTTTTT
d_call: NA; v_call: TRBV29-1; j_call: TRBJ2-7; clone_size: NA; cdr3_aa: CSVTLPRQDPYEQYF; cdr3_nt: TGCAGCGTTACCTTACCAAGACAGGACCCCTACGAGCAGTACTTC
d_call: TRBD2; v_call: TRBV7-3; j_call: TRBJ2-1; clone_size: NA; cdr3_aa: CASSPLATSGSDEQFF; cdr3_nt: TGTGCCAGCAGCCCTCTCGCTACTAGCGGGAGTGATGAGCAGTTCTTC
d_call: NA; v_call: TRBV27; j_call: TRBJ2-1; clone_size: NA; cdr3_aa: CASSPLSGGQKNEQFF; cdr3_nt: TGTGCCAGCAGCCCCCTCTCGGGGGGCCAGAAAAATGAGCAGTTCTTC
d_call: NA; v_call: TRBV19; j_call: TRBJ2-2; clone_size: NA; cdr3_aa: CASITLGGELFF; cdr3_nt: TGTGCCAGTATTACTCTTGGCGGGGAGCTGTTTTTT
d_call: NA; v_call: TRBV12-3/TRBV12-4; j_call: TRBJ2-7; clone_size: NA; cdr3_aa: CASSLRGTYEQYF; cdr3_nt: TGTGCCAGCAGTTTACGGGGAACGTACGAGCAGTACTTC
d_call: NA; v_call: TRBV7-3; j_call: TRBJ1-2; clone_size: NA; cdr3_aa: CASSSGPGKDGYTF; cdr3_nt: TGTGCCAGCAGCTCCGGGCCAGGGAAAGATGGCTACACCTTC
d_call: NA; v_call: TRBV24-1; j_call: TRBJ2-5; clone_size: NA; cdr3_aa: CATSDPTWYQETQYF; cdr3_nt: TGTGCCACCAGTGACCCGACTTGGTACCAAGAGACCCAGTACTTC
d_call: NA; v_call: TRBV19; j_call: TRBJ1-5; clone_size: NA; cdr3_aa: CASSIVPLNQPQHF; cdr3_nt: TGTGCCAGTAGTATAGTCCCTTTAAATCAGCCCCAGCATTTT
d_call: NA; v_call: TRBV7-3; j_call: TRBJ1-1; clone_size: NA; cdr3_aa: CASSLNGNTEAFF; cdr3_nt: TGTGCCAGCAGCTTAAACGGGAACACTGAAGCTTTCTTT
d_call: TRBD1; v_call: TRBV5-4; j_call: TRBJ2-1; clone_size: NA; cdr3_aa: CASTSRDRESSEQFF; cdr3_nt: TGTGCCAGCACCTCCCGGGACAGGGAGTCTTCTGAGCAGTTCTTC
d_call: TRBD2; v_call: TRBV6-2/TRBV6-3; j_call: TRBJ2-1; clone_size: NA; cdr3_aa: CASSLTSGSNEQFF; cdr3_nt: TGTGCCAGCAGCCTGACTAGCGGGAGTAATGAGCAGTTCTTC
d_call: TRBD1; v_call: TRBV6-5; j_call: TRBJ1-6; clone_size: few; cdr3_aa: CASRPGQENSPLHF; cdr3_nt: TGTGCCAGCCGACCGGGACAGGAGAATTCACCCCTCCACTTT
d_call: TRBD1; v_call: TRBV5-6; j_call: TRBJ1-5; clone_size: few; cdr3_aa: CASSFGQGGQPQHF; cdr3_nt: TGTGCCAGCAGCTTTGGGCAGGGGGGACAGCCCCAGCATTTT
d_call: NA; v_call: TRBV7-2; j_call: TRBJ2-5; clone_size: NA; cdr3_aa: CASSLAAGQETQYF; cdr3_nt: TGTGCCAGCAGCTTAGCCGCGGGGCAAGAGACCCAGTACTTC
d_call: TRBD1; v_call: TRBV5-1; j_call: TRBJ2-7; clone_size: NA; cdr3_aa: CASSLARGRFEQYF; cdr3_nt: TGCGCCAGCAGCTTGGCCAGGGGGCGATTCGAGCAGTACTTC
d_call: NA; v_call: TRBV6-5; j_call: TRBJ2-1; clone_size: NA; cdr3_aa: CASSYGEELVYNEQFF; cdr3_nt: TGTGCCAGCAGTTACGGTGAGGAACTAGTATACAATGAGCAGTTCTTC
d_call: TRBD2; v_call: TRBV6-5; j_call: TRBJ2-3; clone_size: few; cdr3_aa: CASLQIAGGTDTQYF; cdr3_nt: TGTGCCAGCCTTCAGATAGCGGGAGGCACAGATACGCAGTATTTT
d_call: NA; v_call: TRBV5-1; j_call: TRBJ2-7; clone_size: few; cdr3_aa: CASSQLDTYYEQYF; cdr3_nt: TGCGCCAGCAGCCAACTGGACACTTACTACGAGCAGTACTTC
d_call: TRBD1; v_call: TRBV7-9; j_call: TRBJ1-1; clone_size: NA; cdr3_aa: CASSRDVGQGSPEAFF; cdr3_nt: TGTGCCAGCAGCCGAGACGTAGGACAGGGTTCTCCTGAAGCTTTCTTT
d_call: TRBD1; v_call: TRBV5-4; j_call: TRBJ2-7; clone_size: NA; cdr3_aa: CASSLPAGTGRIEQYF; cdr3_nt: TGTGCCAGCAGCTTGCCGGCCGGGACAGGGAGAATCGAGCAGTACTTC
d_call: NA; v_call: TRBV3-1/TRBV3-2; j_call: TRBJ1-5; clone_size: NA; cdr3_aa: CASSLDSNQPQHF; cdr3_nt: TGTGCCAGCAGTTTAGACAGTAATCAGCCCCAGCATTTT